This T cell receptor beta chain emerged from a study of blood T cell repertoires in COVID-19. Overall study: Samples representing acute and convalescent COVID-19 were sourced from the United States, Italy and Spain. From T cells, B-cell-depleted T cells, or PBMCs came the material, which was cDNA or gDNA.

Source study methods: For nucleated cells, counts were estimated from reference gene primer amplification. Sequencing was performed with immunoSEQ multiplex PCR; in TCRdb, only in-frame clones are kept and a portion is missing. The V and J calls and clone size come from that table; D and trimming were worked out from the DNA. The table includes under 45,000 clones, just under 85% detected once. V dropped 5 bases and J dropped 13 bases, with 20 bases sitting between them. The CDR3 loop spans 14 amino acids. CDR1 and CDR2 from the germline V gene are LNHDA and SQIVND (reference sequence). The source is a human donor in a cohort sampled during active COVID-19. The chain employs TRBV19 and TRBJ1-4; D ambiguous. Sequenced input: peripheral blood. CDR3 coding DNA: TGTGCCAGTAGTGGCAGACGGGAGCACATTCGACTGTTTTTT. This sequence encodes CASSGRREHIRLFF. Using reference TRBV19 and TRBJ1-4 for the parts outside the CDR3, the full variable domain is DGGITQSPKYLFRKEGQNVTLSCEQNLNHDAMYWYRQDPGQGLRLIYYSQIVNDFQKGDIAEGYSVSREKKESFPLTVTSAQKNPTAFYLCASSGRREHIRLFFGSGTQLSVL.